This T cell receptor (beta chain) was found in a study of cytomegalovirus exposure and HLA in healthy donors. Study details: Earlier sequencing of 150 million to 200 million T cells yielded around 100 million unique TCR beta sequences. General observations from the study: Rarity marked most TCR sequences, yet some public TCRs occurred in many donors. An observed cluster of highly shared sequence variants was recorded as a likely sequencing artifact.

Primers: 60 Vbeta forward and 13 Jbeta reverse. This table comes from immunoSEQ multiplex PCR, and its TCRdb copy is limited to in-frame clones, with some not included. The sample has some 160,000 clones, roughly 88% seen once; the top ten hold about 1.4%. Of note for this clone: What it binds is unknown.

This receptor was obtained from a woman under 30 in good health and CMV-seronegative. Sequencing was carried out using PBMCs.

Here the CDR3 reads CASSRDSISNQPQHF. The CDR3 bases are TGTGCCAGCAGCCGGGACAGCATTAGCAATCAGCCCCAGCATTTT. J is TRBJ1-5 and V is TRBV2; 7 bases map to TRBD1. Germline values: CDR1 SNHLY, CDR2 FYNNEI. V was pared by 6 bases and J by 0 bases, with 5 bases of the junction left unmatched. This CDR3 has 15 residues.